The next 2 T cell receptor beta chains were all read from a single sample in a study of cytomegalovirus exposure and HLA in healthy donors. 60 Vbeta and 13 Jbeta primers were used in PCR. Only in-frame clones appear in the TCRdb table, and some are missing; sequencing was by immunoSEQ multiplex PCR. In the table there are about 99,000 clones, around 77% of which are singletons. The sample consisted of PBMCs. The source of these receptors is a man aged 40-49 years in good health and CMV-seronegative.

This clone was picked up a small number of times. V usage is TRBV21-1 and J usage is TRBJ2-5; the D call TRBD2 from the table was never checked on the DNA. TRBV21-1 is a pseudogene. The CDR3 length is 19 residues. The CDR3 region is CASSPQRTSGRVIRETQYF. The CDR3 bases are TGTGCCAGCAGCCCCCAGAGGACTAGCGGGAGAGTGATTAGGGAGACCCAGTACTTC.

The V and J genes are TRBV7-6 and TRBJ2-1, with TRBD2 matching over 11 bases. CDR3 length equals 16 residues. CDR1 and CDR2 from the germline V gene are SGHVS and FNYEAQ. Trimming removed 2 bases from V and 8 bases from J; junction bases left unmatched: 8. The CDR3 here is CASSLSLAGGSDEQFF. The CDR3 DNA is TGTGCCAGCAGCTTATCCTTAGCGGGGGGGAGTGATGAGCAGTTCTTC.